One and the same sample provided the 9 T cell receptor beta chains below, sequenced in a study of cytomegalovirus exposure and HLA in healthy donors. TCRdb keeps only in-frame clones here, not all; method: immunoSEQ multiplex PCR. This table holds about 73,000 clones, 85% to 90% found once. Sample: PBMCs. Every receptor here comes from a woman under 30 in good health and CMV-seropositive.

The rearrangement joins TRBV10-2 to TRBJ2-4; 9 positions match TRBD2. The V gene's germline CDR1 is WSHSY and CDR2 SAAADI. This CDR3 has 17 amino acids. The junction had 7 bases not matched to a gene; V was cut back by 1 base and J by 3 bases. The DNA of the CDR3 is TGCGCCAGCAGTGAGTATAGCGGGGGACCAAACAAAAACATTCAGTACTTC. Translation: CASSEYSGGPNKNIQYF.

This clone was observed a handful of times. The chain is built from TRBV2 and TRBJ2-5; 8 bases map to TRBD1. The CDR3 spans 16 residues. V shed 2 bases, J shed 5 bases, and the junction held 10 bases outside the gene matches. Germline V gene lookup returns CDR1 SNHLY and CDR2 FYNNEI. The CDR3 bases are TGTGCCAGCAGTGAAACGGTGACAGGGGTATATGAGACCCAGTACTTC. As protein: CASSETVTGVYETQYF.

This chain links TRBV4-2 with TRBJ2-1; D possibly corresponds to TRBD2 (5 bases). Germline lookup yields CDR1 LGHNA and CDR2 YNFKEQ. The CDR3 totals 15 residues. V lost 1 base and J lost 2, with 9 bases in between. The CDR3 nucleotides are TGTGCCAGCAGCCAAGTAGCAGCGGCCTACAATGAGCAGTTCTTC. Its translation: CASSQVAAAYNEQFF.

The chain employs TRBV28 and TRBJ2-3, with TRBD1 as a possible D gene (6 bases). This CDR3 is built from 16 residues. The germline CDR1 and CDR2 sequences are MDHEN and SYDVKM. V lost 5 bases and J lost 0, with 15 bases in between. The CDR3 DNA follows: TGTGCCAGCAGTCTCAGACAGGTTGGGAGCACAGATACGCAGTATTTT. Protein sequence: CASSLRQVGSTDTQYF.

V usage is TRBV7-6 and J usage is TRBJ1-4, with a weak D call TRBD1 (5 bases). The ends were cut back, 0 bases at V and 7 bases at J, with 12 bases in the middle. From germline, CDR1 is SGHVS and CDR2 FNYEAQ. The CDR3 is 15 amino acids. CDR3 bases: TGTGCCAGCAGCTTAGCGGGGGAGGTGGGTGAAAAACTGTTTTTT. Translated, it gives CASSLAGEVGEKLFF.

This chain links TRBV6-6 with TRBJ2-1; the D gene is possibly TRBD1 (6 bases). Trimming stripped 6 bases from V and 5 bases from J, with 14 bases between. Germline CDR1 is MNHNY and CDR2 is SVGAGI (reference sequence). The CDR3 runs 14 residues. The CDR3 loop is CASRRQDRDNEQFF. The CDR3 DNA reads as TGTGCCAGCAGGAGACAGGACCGGGACAATGAGCAGTTCTTC.

To note about this clone: One end of the junction does not line up with germline, which may come from a read error. The J gene is TRBJ2-1, the V gene TRBV7-7, with 8 bases identical to TRBD2. This CDR3 is built from 16 residues. CDR1 is SSHAT and CDR2 is FNYEAQ in the germline V gene (reference sequence). The CDR3 loop is CASSLDPGGPYNEQFF. The CDR3 nucleotides are TGTGCTAGCAGCTTAGACCCGGGAGGGCCCTACAATGAGCAGTTCTTC.

This clone was seen just once. The chain employs TRBV15 and TRBJ1-2; D might be TRBD1 (6 bases). Trimming pared 5 bases from V and 8 bases from J, leaving 21 bases between. The CDR3 covers 15 residues. Germline values: CDR1 LNHNV, CDR2 YYDKDF (reference sequence). CDR3 DNA sequence: TGTGCCACCAGCTTTCTAAAAGTGGCAGGGGACGGCTACACCTTC. This codes for CATSFLKVAGDGYTF.

This chain links TRBV25-1 with TRBJ2-1, with D possibly being TRBD1 (6 bases). The CDR3 covers 16 residues. Germline CDR1 is MGHDK and CDR2 is SYGVNS. The germline V and J ends were trimmed by 4 bases and 8 bases, with 21 bases remaining between them. This chain's CDR3 is CASSGSGTQTFDEQFF. Written as DNA, the CDR3 is TGTGCCAGCAGTGGTTCCGGGACACAGACCTTCGATGAGCAGTTCTTC.